This paragraph covers one T cell receptor (beta chain) sequence. Its antigen target is currently unknown. Per-nucleotide qualities are absent, and no much larger clonotype sits a single base away. In total, approximately 610 healthy bone marrow donors made up the cohort. Cohort members were all nominally healthy when sampled, although unrecorded immune exposures were likely present. The donor was CMV seropositive and belonged to the group of 250 to 300 seropositive cohort members. Each donor provided a peripheral blood sample, and peripheral blood mononuclear cells were used for TCR beta sequencing. The Qiagen DNeasy Blood Extraction Kit was used to extract genomic DNA from the blood cell samples. The cysteine opens and the phenylalanine closes a CDR3 of 14 amino acids. The read is trimmed to its CDR3 DNA, 42 bases read in frame from base 1. The germline V end is reduced by 7 bases and the J end by 3 bases; junction bases left unmatched: 7. CDR1 and CDR2 are drawn from the germline V gene (reference sequence): MNHEY, SMNVEV.

This specimen belongs to a study of cytomegalovirus exposure and HLA in healthy donors (dated by TCRdb to about 2017). Background on the whole study: In an earlier analysis of under 600 of the donors, approximately 260 Gb of sequence data and about 110 million unique TCR beta sequences from 150 million to 200 million T cells were reported. Approximately 310 gigabases of sequencing data and tens of millions of unique TCR sequences were included in an early release covering about 620 HLA-typed donors. Among the 398 genotyped donors, 75% to 90% belonged to the genetic ancestry cluster associated with self-reported Caucasian donors. The study aimed to test whether signatures of past pathogen exposure could be identified by cataloging public T cell receptors. The T cell repertoires of around 730 subjects were profiled by immunosequencing and related to cytomegalovirus serostatus. Along with the roughly 710-subject first cohort, a separate validation cohort of over a hundred different subjects was used. High-throughput TCR immunosequencing, statistical association of individual TCRs with disease status, and machine learning were combined to predict cytomegalovirus infection status. In a later analysis, previously published TCR beta repertoires from 670 or so donors were re-analyzed and high-resolution HLA genotyping was added so that TCR occurrence patterns could be studied. Rather than using new phenotypic data, the later analysis identified candidate immune exposures from TCR beta sequences and from how often those sequences occurred across donors. An earlier analysis of several hundred of the donors applied high-throughput TCR beta sequencing to assess whether each TCR beta V gene segment acted as functional or pseudogenic. Donor age, sex, ethnicity and CMV serostatus were compiled alongside the repertoire data. A later genetic analysis took genome-wide SNP genotypes for 398 of the 666 donors and used that subset as a discovery cohort. All discovery cohort repertoires had been generated using a single sequencing platform. HLA typing included class I and class II loci at four-digit resolution. Typing coverage varied by locus: about 620-630 donors for A, B, C, DRB1 and DQB1; approximately 520 for DQA1; 606 for DPA1; fewer than 480 for DPB1. Because of strong linkage in the cohort, 5 or 6 DR-DQ haplotypes were treated as single units for association and clustering. Across about 380 genotyped donors of the cohort, an average of roughly 200,000 unique TCR beta nucleotide sequences per donor were sequenced, and around 20% of those sequences were non-productive.

Paper-wide results and their limitations: HLA typing was unavailable for some donors at each locus, so association tests used only the typed subset. Presence/absence analyses assumed roughly uniform sequencing depth across donors, an assumption that may not hold. In a later analysis, HLA-associated TCR beta chains were found to be more clonally expanded and to have lower generation probabilities than equally common non-associated chains. In an earlier analysis of 587 of the donors, most TCR beta V segments appeared in productive rearrangements about 87% or about 30% of the time, broadly matching IMGT annotations. A further reported finding was that TCR beta sequences accurately predicted the HLA-A and HLA-B alleles for most subjects in the first cohort. This cohort had only TCR beta chains sequenced, and the lack of alpha or paired-chain data limited which features could be detected. According to a later genetic analysis, donors in an Asian-associated ancestry cluster had fewer N-insertions in productive TCRs than the roughly 670-donor mean. Correlated functional status among segregating V segments might be attributable to linkage disequilibrium, but an unknown experimental factor could not be ruled out. Specific HLA alleles were associated with roughly 17,000 TCR beta sequences at a false discovery rate of 0.05 in a later analysis. In a later analysis, the rate of TCR association differed among HLA loci, with DRB1 alleles having the most associated TCRs and HLA-C alleles having the fewest. Several of the top co-occurrence clusters appeared to be linked to parvovirus B19, influenza, CMV and Epstein-Barr virus, according to a later analysis. The only immune exposure information available for the cohort was CMV serostatus. A cluster of highly shared sequence variants was judged likely to be a technical artifact of the sequencing pipeline. A later genetic analysis associated a missense DCLRE1C variant with V-gene and J-gene trimming of TCR beta chains, and an independent cohort replicated the association. The 87-base-pair reads could not distinguish some IMGT-functional V segments, including TRBV6-2 and TRBV6-3, so those segments were excluded. In a later analysis, most CMV-associated TCR beta chains were found to appear HLA-restricted, with HLA associations seemingly driven largely by CMV exposure. In vitro tests confirmed that a few of the cytomegalovirus-associated TCR beta chains recognize cytomegalovirus antigens. It was suggested by the authors that the approach could potentially be generalized to other disease states and immunological phenotypes. Because counts were too low, about 18 rarely observed V segments, including chromosome 9 orphons, were left out of the earlier analysis of a few hundred of the donors. Most TCR sequences were seen in very few donors, while some public TCRs were found in many individuals. Assigning TCR associations to individual alleles was difficult when HLA alleles, especially DR and DQ, strongly co-occurred. The study listed 150 to 200 TCR beta chains as associated with cytomegalovirus. Cytomegalovirus status was reported to be diagnosed by the classifier with high specificity and sensitivity in both the original and validation cohorts.

The library was made by the immunoSEQ multiplex PCR assay. For the multiplex PCR, a mixture combining 60 forward primers for TCR Vbeta segments and 13 reverse primers for TCR Jbeta segments was used. A multiplex PCR assay on genomic DNA amplified the CDR3 region of rearranged TCR beta genes. Amplified TCR beta libraries were sequenced as 87-base-pair reads on the Illumina HiSeq System. The authors processed their data as follows. A later analysis counted approximately 76 million unique TCR beta chains across the 700 or so repertoires, and roughly 9.9 million of these chains were shared by at least two donors. Raw reads were error-corrected and collapsed into unique sequences by a nearest-neighbor algorithm in which closely related sequences were merged to remove PCR and sequencing errors. CDR3 sequences were aligned to IMGT reference sequences to assign V, D and J gene segments. For a sequence to be retained, a match of at least six nucleotides to both a V gene segment and a J gene segment was required. Rearrangements were classified as productive when the CDR3 lacked stop codons and remained in frame with V and J, and all other rearrangements were classified as non-productive. CDR3 was defined by IMGT convention, running from the second conserved V-encoded cysteine to the conserved J-encoded phenylalanine. Sequences without an unambiguous match to a single V gene segment were excluded from the earlier analysis of about 640 of the donors. In an earlier analysis of about 590 of the donors, a V segment was called functional when productive rearrangements were above 56.7%, and segregating when the standard deviation between donors exceeded 5%. A statistical classification framework was built for diagnosing cytomegalovirus status from the catalog of TCR beta chain sequences. In a later analysis, TCR nucleotide sequences were compared against IMGT/GENE-DB human TR gene sequences so that V and J genes could be assigned. A later analysis assigned CDR3 sequences and most-parsimonious VDJ recombination scenarios with the TCRdist pipeline. In a later analysis, each TCR beta chain was defined by its CDR3 amino acid sequence together with its V-gene family, and reads lacking a unique V-gene family were excluded. To address suspected cross-contamination and a sequencing artifact, a later analysis removed some 620 highly shared, low-generation-probability nucleotide sequences. A later analysis calculated a clonal expansion index for each public chain from normalized within-repertoire ranks of inferred template counts. Generation probabilities in a later analysis came from a VDJ recombination model fitted to out-of-frame rearrangements, and those results were checked against IGoR. In a later analysis, TCR-TCR, TCR-HLA and TCR-CMV co-occurrence was scored with hypergeometric tests, and a repertoire-size bias correction was applied to TCR pairs. A later analysis estimated false discovery rates by permuting HLA or CMV assignments 20 times. In a later analysis, co-occurring TCRs were grouped using DBSCAN, with TCRdist sequence similarity added in when clustering inside HLA-allele-positive subsets. Co-occurrence clustering excluded repertoires with fewer than 30,000 or more than 120,000 public chains, plus five with anomalous nucleotide sharing. Drawn from immuneACCESS, this table holds only the in-frame rearrangements with V and J called that TCRdb kept. Clones are partly lost; checked studies trace under half to an unresolved V gene and leave the rest unexplained. D and trimming were read from the DNA, whereas the V and J calls and clone size are those reported in that table. The sample has 150,000 to 200,000 clones on record, less than 90% of them singletons. The ten largest clonotypes hold around 1.4% of the sample.

Here the chain combines TRBV27 and TRBJ1-2, and 8 junction bases match TRBD1. This TCR was recovered from a girl aged 10 to 17 in good health and CMV-seropositive. The source material was PBMCs. This receptor carries the CDR3 CASKRQGIDYGYTF. In nucleotide form, the sequence is TGTGCCAGCAAGAGACAGGGGATCGACTATGGCTACACCTTC.